These T cell receptor beta chains were read from a single sample in a study of blood T cell repertoires in COVID-19. The data were produced by immunoSEQ multiplex PCR, yet TCRdb's version contains in-frame clones alone and is incomplete. There are about 310,000 clones in the sample; 85% occur only once, and approximately 1.9% lies in the top ten. Specimen: PBMCs or T cells enriched from blood (not recorded which). The receptors stem from a woman in her thirties who had been exposed to COVID-19. The conserved cysteine and the conserved F or W are not part of the CDR3 here. For some rows the clone size is stated as once, few or many, or as a class when expanded; others skip it.

- TRBV18 ASSPSPTGAYEQY
many TRBV27 ASSLAGSSYEQY
- TRBV28 ASSSGTGHQPQH
- TRBV7-2 ASSLRPHDNSPLH
- TRBV11-3 ASSLLSSTDTQY
- TRBV28 ASSNRGKANYGYT
- TRBV5-1 ASSLAGVLNTEAF
once TRBV9 ASSVGGRSSYNSPLH
- TRBV2 ASRAGQNEKLF
- TRBV19 ASSAYVGQGVTEAF
once TRBV28 ASSFGASGGREQF